Presented here are 5 T cell receptor beta chains from one specimen sequenced in a study of shared clonotypes between healthy human individuals. Only in-frame clones appear in the TCRdb table, and some are missing; sequencing was by immunoSEQ multiplex PCR. The profile shows around 700,000 clones, more than 70% of them singletons. The sequencing sample was made of memory CD4+ T cells sorted from blood. As to subset: CD45RA-negative fraction. Receptor source: a woman in her twenties or thirties in good health.

The chain links TRBV2 to TRBJ1-1; TRBD1 is a possible D gene (5 bases). The CDR3 loop spans 14 amino acids. V was pared by 2 bases and J by 3 bases, with 10 bases between. Germline CDR1 is SNHLY and CDR2 is FYNNEI. This CDR3 is CASSERGGYTEAFF. DNA of the CDR3: TGTGCCAGCAGTGAACGGGGGGGATACACTGAAGCTTTCTTT.

This chain connects TRBV28 to TRBJ2-7; TRBD1 matches at 7 bases. The CDR3 contains 15 residues. Germline trimming cut 6 bases from V and 7 bases from J; bases unmatched to any gene: 15. The germline CDR1 and CDR2 sequences are MDHEN and SYDVKM. This chain's CDR3 is CASRARGGAVGEQYF. The CDR3 DNA sequence: TGTGCCAGCAGGGCCCGAGGGGGCGCGGTGGGGGAGCAGTACTTC.

V is TRBV10-1 and J is TRBJ1-1; D is uncertain. The CDR3 is 14 amino acids. Between the trimmed V and J ends, which lost 2 bases and 0 bases, there was a span of 7 bases. Germline CDR1 reads WNHNN; CDR2 reads SYGVQD (reference sequence). CDR3 protein: CASSERTVNTEAFF. The CDR3 nucleotides read TGCGCCAGCAGTGAGAGGACGGTGAACACTGAAGCTTTCTTT.

This sequence joins TRBV5-1 and TRBJ1-4, with D possibly matching TRBD1 (6 bases). CDR1 is SGHRS and CDR2 is YFSETQ in the germline V gene. With 0 bases removed from V and 4 bases from J, the gap between germline ends came to 10 bases. The CDR3 has 15 amino acids. The CDR3 DNA reads TGCGCCAGCAGCTTGGCCGGACAGTTTAATGAAAAACTGTTTTTT. Translated, it gives CASSLAGQFNEKLFF.

The chain joins TRBV10-1 to TRBJ2-7; D is perhaps TRBD2 (5 bases). V lost 6 bases and J lost 5, with 14 bases in between. This CDR3 is 13 amino acids long. Per germline, CDR1 WNHNN and CDR2 SYGVQD (reference sequence). CDR3 bases: TGCGCCAGCAGCGACGGGGTGTTGAACGAGCAGTACTTC. Translating gives CASSDGVLNEQYF.